The clone carrying this TCR beta chain was recorded a few times. Its antigen is still unknown. These data are taken from a study of cytomegalovirus exposure and HLA in healthy donors. Across the whole study: Unique TCR beta sequences numbering approximately 120 million came from 150 million to 200 million T cells in an earlier analysis.

Points from the study as a whole: Later work associated around 18,000 TCR beta sequences with HLA alleles at 0.05 false discovery rate.

Germline CDR1 is SNHLY and CDR2 is FYNNEI. The CDR3 contains 14 residues. Trimming at V came to 5 bases and at J to 1 base, leaving 4 bases not matched to a gene. The PCR contained 60 Vbeta and 13 Jbeta primers. Profiled with immunoSEQ multiplex PCR; TCRdb holds only in-frame clones, not every one. The sample gives 81,000 or so clones, around two thirds of which show up once; 4.5% to 5.5% is in the top ten. Sequencing was done on a sample of PBMCs. The receptor was isolated from a woman aged 25 to 39 in good health and CMV-seropositive. V is TRBV2 and J is TRBJ1-2; 7 nucleotides match TRBD1. The CDR3 sequence: CASSRQGGNYGYTF. The CDR3 DNA is TGTGCCAGCAGTCGACAGGGAGGTAACTATGGCTACACCTTC.